This passage covers 25 T cell receptor beta chains from one sample sequenced in a study of CD8+CD57+ T cells in acquired aplastic anemia. CDR3 and TCR beta VDJ profiling relied on genomic DNA as the template. One entry per CDR3 protein, called by TCRdb with MiXCR from the reads. The data contain about 200,000 distinct CDR3 sequences, more than 55% of them seen just once; the ten biggest clones take up roughly 50%. The sequenced patients had an expansion of CD8+CD57+ cells seen by flow cytometry. Sample: sorted CD4+, CD8+, or CD8+CD57+ T cells (not recorded which) from PBMCs. Receptor source: a human donor with aplastic anemia.

Points on this clonotype: Lacking the conserved final phenylalanine or tryptophan, this CDR3 likely reflects a read error. CDR3 nucleotide sequence: TGTGCCAGCAGCATATGGGCGCGATCACCACTCCACTCT. It translates to CASSIWARSPLHS. This chain uses TRBV7-2 with TRBJ1-6; D gene unclear. Germline V CDR1 and CDR2: SGHTA, FQGNSA. This CDR3 spans 13 amino acids.

The chain employs TRBV7-8 and TRBJ2-3, with TRBD1 matching 10 bases. The V gene end was trimmed by 5 bases and the J gene end by 2 bases; junction bases not matched to a gene: 7. This CDR3 spans 16 amino acids. The V gene's germline CDR1 is SGHVS and CDR2 FQNEAQ. The CDR3 reads CASSRGTGAYTDTQYF. DNA of the CDR3: TGTGCCAGCAGCCGTGGGACAGGGGCATACACAGATACGCAGTATTTT.

This clonotype was seen only a few times. V usage is TRBV2 and J usage is TRBJ2-5; D remains ambiguous. The CDR3 sequence is 16 residues long. CDR1 and CDR2 from the germline V gene are SNHLY and FYNNEI. V was clipped by 3 bases and J by 3 bases, with 17 bases between them. The CDR3 DNA is TGTGCCAGCAGTGACAGTCGTTTCGGGCCCAAAGAGACCCAGTACTTC. Its translation: CASSDSRFGPKETQYF.

The rearrangement uses TRBV5-1 and TRBJ2-1, with a tentative D call TRBD1 (6 bases). CDR1 SGHRS and CDR2 YFSETQ come from the germline V gene. V was trimmed by 2 bases and J by 9 bases, leaving 21 bases between them. The CDR3 runs 16 residues. CDR3 nucleotides: TGCGCCAGCAGCTTTTCAATGGGATTTCAACAGGGTGAGCAGTTCTTC. Residues: CASSFSMGFQQGEQFF.

The table lists this clonotype with a few counts. The genes are TRBV15 and TRBJ2-7; D call uncertain. This CDR3 contains 14 residues. The germline V gene encodes CDR1 LNHNV and CDR2 YYDKDF (reference sequence). Trimming stripped 0 bases from V and 3 bases from J, with 9 bases between. The CDR3 sequence: CATSRDRGSYEQYF. The CDR3 DNA reads as TGTGCCACCAGCAGAGATCGAGGCAGCTACGAGCAGTACTTC.

Here the CDR3 DNA reads TGTGCCAGCAGCGTAGAAACAGATACGCAGTATTTT. It translates to CASSVETDTQYF. The gene calls are TRBV9 and TRBJ2-3; no definite D call. Trimming left V 0 bases short and J 3 bases short, with 2 bases between. This CDR3 spans 12 amino acids. Germline CDR1 SGDLS, CDR2 YYNGEE.

This clonotype was picked up a small number of times. CDR3 sequence (DNA): TGTGCCAGCAGCTTAGAAGCGGGGGGTACAGATACGCAGTATTTT. It yields the protein CASSLEAGGTDTQYF. The chain combines TRBV7-9 with TRBJ2-3; 9 bases map to TRBD2. Germline loops: CDR1 SEHNR, CDR2 FQNEAQ (reference sequence). Trimming removed 1 base from V and 3 bases from J; junction bases left unmatched: 2. This CDR3 is 15 amino acids long.

This clonotype was observed at least ten times. The rearrangement uses TRBV9 and TRBJ1-2; TRBD1 is a possible D gene (6 bases). V was trimmed by 0 bases and J by 7 bases, leaving 13 bases between them. This CDR3 has 14 amino acids. Germline V gene sequence: CDR1 SGDLS, CDR2 YYNGEE. The CDR3 region is CASSVAWGAGGYTF. In nucleotides, the CDR3 is TGTGCCAGCAGCGTAGCTTGGGGGGCTGGTGGCTACACCTTC. Together with reference TRBV9 and TRBJ1-2, the CDR3 gives the full variable domain: DSGVTQTPKHLITATGQRVTLRCSPRSGDLSVYWYQQSLDQGLQFLIQYYNGEERAKGNILERFSAQQFPDLHSELNLSSLELGDSALYFCASSVAWGAGGYTFGSGTRLTVV.

The CDR3 reads CSAPWTSWDTQYF. The CDR3 coding sequence is TGCAGTGCTCCCTGGACTAGCTGGGATACGCAGTATTTT. The genes are TRBV20-1 and TRBJ2-3; 8 nucleotides line up with TRBD2. The CDR3 is 13 amino acids. V shed 5 bases, J shed 6 bases, and the junction held 7 bases outside the gene matches. Per the germline V gene, CDR1 is DFQATT and CDR2 is SNEGSKA (reference sequence).

As for this clonotype: The junction departs from germline at one end; a sequencing error may be responsible. V is TRBV7-2 and J is TRBJ2-2, with 8 bases matching TRBD1. Germline CDR1 reads SGHTA; CDR2 reads FQGNSA. This CDR3 contains 14 residues. The CDR3 DNA reads TGTGCCAGCAGCTCTTTACAGGGGGGCGGGGCGCTGTTTTTT. Translating it yields CASSSLQGGGALFF.

The V gene is TRBV10-2, the J gene TRBJ1-5; 9 bases map to TRBD1. With V trimmed by 3 bases and J by 5 bases, 5 bases remained unmatched. The germline V gene encodes CDR1 WSHSY and CDR2 SAAADI. CDR3 length: 15 residues. The CDR3 spells CASSDLDRGDQPQHF. The CDR3 nucleotides are TGCGCCAGCAGTGACCTGGACAGGGGAGATCAGCCCCAGCATTTT.

A few counts support this clonotype. V gene TRBV20-1 combines with J gene TRBJ2-1, with TRBD2 matching 9 bases. Unmatched junction bases numbered 7, after V lost 6 bases and J lost 7 bases. This CDR3 comprises 13 residues. Germline CDR1 and CDR2: DFQATT and SNEGSKA (reference sequence). The chain's CDR3 is CSAKGLAPNEQFF. The CDR3 DNA follows: TGCAGTGCAAAAGGACTAGCGCCGAATGAGCAGTTCTTC.

CDR3 loop: CASSLTSGSGNEQFF. The CDR3 nucleotides are TGTGCCAGCAGCCTCACTAGCGGGAGCGGGAATGAGCAGTTCTTC. V usage is TRBV7-2 and J usage is TRBJ2-1; 11 nucleotides agree with TRBD2. Trimming at V came to 5 bases and at J to 7 bases, leaving 7 bases not matched to a gene. Looked up from germline, CDR1 is SGHTA and CDR2 is FQGNSA. This CDR3 has 15 amino acids.

This chain joins TRBV15 and TRBJ1-3, with D perhaps matching TRBD1 (6 bases). With 0 bases removed from V and 4 bases from J, the gap between germline ends came to 10 bases. CDR1 is LNHNV, CDR2 YYDKDF, per germline (reference sequence). The CDR3 has 15 residues. The DNA of the CDR3 is TGTGCCACCAGCAGAGATAACAGGGACGGAAACACCATATATTTT. It specifies CATSRDNRDGNTIYF.

This clonotype was picked up a small number of times. V usage is TRBV4-1 and J usage is TRBJ2-7, with 7 bases lining up with TRBD1. This CDR3 has 15 amino acids. The V gene end was trimmed by 2 bases and the J gene end by 1 base; junction bases not matched to a gene: 5. Per the germline V gene, CDR1 is MGHRA and CDR2 is YSYEKL. The CDR3 DNA sequence: TGCGCCAGCAGCCAACTTCAGACAGGGTCCTACGAGCAGTACTTC. Residues: CASSQLQTGSYEQYF.

The V and J genes are TRBV7-2 and TRBJ2-7; 8 bases fit TRBD1. Germline CDR1 reads SGHTA; CDR2 reads FQGNSA. The CDR3 has 14 amino acids. V lost 4 bases to trimming and J lost 1 base; unmatched junction nucleotides: 3. CDR3 protein: CASSSGGASYEQYF. In nucleotides, the CDR3 is TGTGCCAGCAGCTCAGGGGGCGCGTCCTACGAGCAGTACTTC.

In this sample, this clonotype turned up once. The V and J genes are TRBV2 and TRBJ2-2, with a weak D call TRBD2 (7 bases). Germline CDR1 SNHLY, CDR2 FYNNEI. The length of the CDR3 is 18 residues. Deletions cut 5 bases from V and 2 bases from J, with 21 bases between. CDR3 amino acids: CASSTDRWGTTNTGELFF. The CDR3 DNA reads TGTGCCAGCAGTACCGACAGGTGGGGGACTACTAACACCGGGGAGCTGTTTTTT.

Points on this clonotype: At one boundary the junction diverges from the germline segment, which might be a read error. This chain's CDR3 is CASSQPRDRGHEQYF. In DNA, the CDR3 is TGCGCCAGCAGCCAGCCCCGGGACAGGGGGCACGAGCAGTACTTC. J is TRBJ2-7 and V is TRBV7-2, with 12 nucleotides matching TRBD1. The V gene's germline CDR1 is SGHTA and CDR2 FQGNSA. CDR3 size: 15 residues. Full variable domain (missing parts from reference TRBV7-2 and TRBJ2-7): GAGVSQSPSNKVTEKGKDVELRCDPISGHTALYWYRQSLGQGLEFLIYFQGNSAPDKSGLPSDRFSAERTGGSVSTLTIQRTQQEDSAVYLCASSQPRDRGHEQYFGPGTRLTVT.

There are a few counts of this clonotype. The chain combines TRBV5-6 with TRBJ1-5; TRBD1 agrees at 9 bases. V gave up 0 bases and J gave up 3 bases; unmatched junction bases: 4. Looked up from germline, CDR1 is SGHDT and CDR2 is YYEEEE. The CDR3 sequence is 16 residues long. CDR3 nucleotides: TGTGCCAGCAGCTTGGGGGGGACAGGGACCAATCAGCCCCAGCATTTT. This codes for CASSLGGTGTNQPQHF.

This clonotype came up many times. This sequence joins TRBV12-3 or TRBV12-4 and TRBJ1-6; D gene unclear. This CDR3 region has 16 residues. The V end lost 5 bases, the J end lost 7 bases, and 18 bases lay between the germline ends. The CDR3 DNA is TGTGCCAGCAGTACCCACCTCGTACAGTGGAATTCACCCCTCCACTTT. This encodes CASSTHLVQWNSPLHF.

J is TRBJ1-6 and V is TRBV19, with D unclear. The V gene's germline CDR1 is LNHDA and CDR2 SQIVND (reference sequence). This CDR3 has 17 residues. V dropped 4 bases and J dropped 0 bases, with 13 bases sitting between them. The CDR3 region has the DNA TGTGCCAGTAGTACTGACCTGCTAAGCTCCTATAATTCACCCCTCCACTTT. Amino acids: CASSTDLLSSYNSPLHF.

Here the CDR3 reads CASSGVSTDTEAFF. CDR3 DNA sequence: TGTGCCAGCAGTGGGGTCTCGACAGACACTGAAGCTTTCTTT. This chain connects TRBV2 to TRBJ1-1; D is possibly TRBD1 (5 bases). V was trimmed by 4 bases and J by 3 bases, leaving 12 bases between them. CDR3 size: 14 residues. Per germline, CDR1 SNHLY and CDR2 FYNNEI.

This clonotype was picked up one time. The chain is built from TRBV9 and TRBJ1-1, with TRBD1 identical over 7 bases. V was clipped by 4 bases and J by 3 bases; unmatched bases: 3. This CDR3 has 13 amino acids. Germline loops: CDR1 SGDLS, CDR2 YYNGEE. Written as DNA, the CDR3 is TGTGCCAGCAGCCCGACAGGGTACACTGAAGCTTTCTTT. It yields the protein CASSPTGYTEAFF.

The chain is built from TRBV2 and TRBJ2-2; weak D call: TRBD1 (6 bases). Germline values: CDR1 SNHLY, CDR2 FYNNEI. The ends were cut back, 6 bases at V and 7 bases at J, with 15 bases in the middle. This CDR3 comprises 14 residues. The DNA for the CDR3 is TGTGCCAGCAGGGCCGGGACATACGGCGGGGAGCTGTTTTTT. It yields the protein CASRAGTYGGELFF.

This clonotype has just one count. The DNA of the CDR3 is TGTGCCAGTACCTCGACGGTCGGGCGGGGGGGTGATACGCAGTATTTT. It yields the protein CASTSTVGRGGDTQYF. This chain uses TRBV19 with TRBJ2-3, with 9 bases matching TRBD2. The germline V gene encodes CDR1 LNHDA and CDR2 SQIVND (reference sequence). V lost 7 bases, J lost 6 bases, and 14 bases stayed unmatched. This CDR3 is 16 amino acids long.